This T cell receptor (beta chain) comes out of a study of cytomegalovirus exposure and HLA in healthy donors. The overall study: A subsequent analysis reported that the 95 to 150 validation repertoires were produced on the same platform that had also been used for the roughly 700 first-cohort repertoires.

TCRdb keeps only in-frame clones here, not all; method: immunoSEQ multiplex PCR. The sample consists of some 83,000 clones, about 94% of them appearing once. A remark on this clone: Its antigen is unknown.

Study-wide findings and caveats: CMV antigen specificity of a few CMV-associated chains was confirmed in vitro. According to a later analysis, TCR clusters from the first cohort tended to co-occur in the 120 or so validation repertoires.

Sequenced sample: PBMCs. The sequence derives from a woman between 18 and 29 years old in good health and CMV-seronegative.

The DNA of the CDR3 is TGTGCCAGCAGCGTAGTTGGGACTAGTTCAGATACGCAGTATTTT. It codes for CASSVVGTSSDTQYF. V gene TRBV9 combines with J gene TRBJ2-3; the match to TRBD2 covers 8 bases. CDR1 and CDR2 from the germline V gene are SGDLS and YYNGEE. This CDR3 spans 15 amino acids. V shed 0 bases and J 4 bases; nucleotides not matched to a gene: 4. Full variable domain (remainder filled in from reference TRBV9 and TRBJ2-3): DSGVTQTPKHLITATGQRVTLRCSPRSGDLSVYWYQQSLDQGLQFLIQYYNGEERAKGNILERFSAQQFPDLHSELNLSSLELGDSALYFCASSVVGTSSDTQYFGPGTRLTVL.